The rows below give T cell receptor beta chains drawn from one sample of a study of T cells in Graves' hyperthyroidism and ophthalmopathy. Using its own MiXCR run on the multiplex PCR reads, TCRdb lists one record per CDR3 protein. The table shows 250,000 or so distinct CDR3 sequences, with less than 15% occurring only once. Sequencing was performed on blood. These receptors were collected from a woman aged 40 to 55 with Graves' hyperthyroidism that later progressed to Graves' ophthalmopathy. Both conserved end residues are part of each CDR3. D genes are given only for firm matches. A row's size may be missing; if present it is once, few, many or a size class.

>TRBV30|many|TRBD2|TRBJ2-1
CAWSVAGASGSANEQFF
TGTGCCTGGAGTGTAGCGGGAGCTAGCGGGAGTGCCAATGAGCAGTTCTTC
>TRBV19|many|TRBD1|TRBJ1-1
CASSTSTGGNTEAFF
TGTGCCAGTAGTACCTCGACAGGGGGGAACACTGAAGCTTTCTTT
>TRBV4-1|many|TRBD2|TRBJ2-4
CASSQVAGLAGAKNIQYF
TGCGCCAGCAGCCAAGTTGCGGGCCTAGCGGGGGCCAAAAACATTCAGTACTTC
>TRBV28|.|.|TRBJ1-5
CASTLLNQPQHF
TGTGCCAGCACCCTGTTGAATCAGCCCCAGCATTTT
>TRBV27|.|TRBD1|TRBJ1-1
CASTRQGVWTEAFF
TGTGCCAGCACTCGACAGGGGGTTTGGACTGAAGCTTTCTTT
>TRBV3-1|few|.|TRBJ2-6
CASSQPLTSGANVLTF
TGTGCCAGCAGCCAACCCCTCACATCTGGGGCCAACGTCCTGACTTTC
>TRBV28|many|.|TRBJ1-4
CASRLEGRVGEKLFF
TGTGCCAGCAGACTAGAGGGCAGGGTGGGTGAAAAACTGTTTTTT
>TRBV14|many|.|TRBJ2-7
CASSHSLYEQYF
TGTGCCAGCAGCCACTCACTCTACGAGCAGTACTTC
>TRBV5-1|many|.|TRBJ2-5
CASSLTSTQETQYF
TGCGCCAGCAGCTTGACCTCAACTCAAGAGACCCAGTACTTC
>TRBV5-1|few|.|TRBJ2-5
CASSLDRAQETQYF
TGCGCCAGCAGCTTGGACAGGGCGCAAGAGACCCAGTACTTC
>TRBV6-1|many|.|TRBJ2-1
CASSEAPGSASSYNEQFF
TGTGCCAGCAGTGAAGCGCCGGGATCTGCCAGCTCCTACAATGAGCAGTTCTTC
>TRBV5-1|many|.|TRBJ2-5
CASSLMRQETQYF
TGCGCCAGCAGCTTGATGCGACAAGAGACCCAGTACTTC
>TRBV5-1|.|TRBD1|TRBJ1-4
CASSRDSNEKLFF
TGCGCCAGCAGCCGGGACAGTAATGAAAAACTGTTTTTT
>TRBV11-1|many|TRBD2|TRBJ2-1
CASSLSGTSGFNNEQFF
TGTGCCAGCAGCTTATCCGGGACTAGCGGGTTTAACAATGAGCAGTTCTTC
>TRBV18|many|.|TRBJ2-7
CASSLEGAKEQYF
TGTGCCAGCTCCCTCGAGGGTGCGAAAGAGCAGTACTTC
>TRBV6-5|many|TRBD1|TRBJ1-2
CASSYSPGGPSGYTF
TGTGCCAGCAGTTACTCGCCAGGGGGTCCCTCTGGCTACACCTTC
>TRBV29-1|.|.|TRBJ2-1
CSVDSGVYNEQFF
TGCAGCGTTGACTCGGGAGTCTACAATGAGCAGTTCTTC
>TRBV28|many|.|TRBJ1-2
CASSLGVGAGYTF
TGTGCCAGCAGTTTAGGTGTCGGGGCCGGCTACACCTTC
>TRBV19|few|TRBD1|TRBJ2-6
CASSTDRGVSGANVLTF
TGTGCCAGTAGTACGGACAGGGGAGTCTCTGGGGCCAACGTCCTGACTTTC
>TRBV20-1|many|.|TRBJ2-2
CSARDILRGESGELFF
TGCAGTGCTAGAGATATATTGAGAGGGGAGAGCGGGGAGCTGTTTTTT
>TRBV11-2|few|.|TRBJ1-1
CASSLVGRVGAFF
TGTGCCAGCAGCTTAGTAGGCAGGGTAGGAGCTTTCTTT
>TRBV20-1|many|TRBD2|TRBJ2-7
CSARDVWGTSGSYYEQYF
TGCAGTGCTAGAGATGTTTGGGGGACTAGCGGGAGCTACTACGAGCAGTACTTC
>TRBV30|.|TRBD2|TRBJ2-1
CAWRQGTSGCNEQFF
TGTGCCTGGAGGCAAGGGACTAGCGGGTGTAATGAGCAGTTCTTC
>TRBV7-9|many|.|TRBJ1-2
CASSLAMNYGYTF
TGTGCCAGCAGCTTAGCGATGAACTATGGCTACACCTTC
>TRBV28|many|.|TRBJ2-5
CASSGTLQGTQYF
TGTGCCAGCAGTGGGACTCTCCAAGGGACCCAGTACTTC
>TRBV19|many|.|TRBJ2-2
CASSIGGLNTGELFF
TGTGCCAGTAGTATCGGGGGTTTGAACACCGGGGAGCTGTTTTTT
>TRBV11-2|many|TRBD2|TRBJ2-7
CASSPSPVGTSGAYEQYF
TGTGCCAGCAGCCCCAGCCCCGTCGGGACTAGCGGGGCCTACGAGCAGTACTTC
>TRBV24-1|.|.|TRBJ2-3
CATSSTRPGTTQYF
TGTGCCACCAGCTCGACACGACCGGGTACGACGCAGTATTTT
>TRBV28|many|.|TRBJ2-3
CASSLFSVGTDTQYF
TGTGCCAGCAGTTTATTTTCGGTCGGCACAGATACGCAGTATTTT
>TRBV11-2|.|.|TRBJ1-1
CASSLVPEIDMNTEAFF
TGTGCCAGCAGCTTAGTACCTGAGATCGACATGAACACTGAAGCTTTCTTT
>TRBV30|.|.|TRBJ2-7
CAWSVGQIYEQYF
TGTGCCTGGAGTGTAGGGCAGATCTACGAGCAGTACTTC
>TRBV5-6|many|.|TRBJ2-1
CASSLAQSADYEQFF
TGTGCCAGCAGCTTGGCCCAAAGTGCGGACTATGAGCAGTTCTTC
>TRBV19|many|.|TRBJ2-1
CASSKDHYNEQFF
TGTGCCAGTAGTAAGGACCATTACAATGAGCAGTTCTTC
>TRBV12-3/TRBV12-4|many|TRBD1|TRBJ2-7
CASRPDRGVRNEQYF
TGTGCCAGCAGGCCGGACAGGGGGGTACGGAACGAGCAGTACTTC
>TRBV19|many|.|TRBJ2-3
CASSPQGPPDTQYF
TGTGCCAGTAGTCCCCAGGGGCCGCCCGATACGCAGTATTTT
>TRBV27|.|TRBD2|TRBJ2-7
CASRAGLADILYEQYF
TGTGCCAGCAGGGCCGGACTAGCCGATATCCTCTACGAGCAGTACTTC
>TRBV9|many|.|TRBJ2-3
CASSVDGSSTDTQYF
TGTGCCAGCAGCGTAGACGGGTCTAGCACAGATACGCAGTATTTT
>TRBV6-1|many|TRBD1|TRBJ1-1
CASRPGTGILRENTEAFF
TGTGCCAGCAGACCCGGGACAGGGATACTCCGGGAGAACACTGAAGCTTTCTTT
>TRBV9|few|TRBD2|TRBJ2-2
CASSVDGTSPGELFF
TGTGCCAGCAGCGTAGATGGGACTAGCCCCGGGGAGCTGTTTTTT
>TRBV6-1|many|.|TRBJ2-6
CASSHDWSSGANVLTF
TGTGCCAGCAGTCACGACTGGAGCTCTGGGGCCAACGTCCTGACTTTC
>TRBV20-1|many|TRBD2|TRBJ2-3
CSAIRLAGIDTQYF
TGCAGTGCCATACGACTAGCGGGAATCGATACGCAGTATTTT
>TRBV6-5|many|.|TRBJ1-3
CASSYSIDSHTIYF
TGTGCCAGCAGTTACTCGATCGACAGCCACACCATATATTTT
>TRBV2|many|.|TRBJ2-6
CASSDYSGANVLTF
TGTGCCAGCAGTGACTACTCTGGGGCCAACGTCCTGACTTTC
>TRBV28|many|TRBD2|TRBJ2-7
CASSLLTSGLRDF
TGTGCCAGCAGTTTATTGACTAGCGGTCTGAGAGACTTC
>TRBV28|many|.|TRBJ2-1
CASSKKPGPWVNEQFF
TGTGCCAGCAGTAAGAAACCGGGCCCTTGGGTCAATGAGCAGTTCTTC
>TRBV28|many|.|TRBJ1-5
CASARTVSNQPQHF
TGTGCCAGCGCCAGGACGGTTAGCAATCAGCCCCAGCATTTT
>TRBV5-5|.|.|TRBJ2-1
CASSLPTNSYRDLLYNEQFF
TGTGCCAGCAGCTTGCCAACAAACAGTTACCGGGACTTGTTGTACAATGAGCAGTTCTTC
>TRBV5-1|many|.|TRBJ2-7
CASSLDPAIYEQYF
TGCGCCAGCAGCTTGGATCCGGCGATCTACGAGCAGTACTTC
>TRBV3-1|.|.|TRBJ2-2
CASSQVNTGELFF
TGTGCCAGCAGCCAAGTAAACACCGGGGAGCTGTTTTTT
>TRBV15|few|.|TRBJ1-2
CATSRRDNYGYTF
TGTGCCACCAGCAGACGGGACAACTATGGCTACACCTTC
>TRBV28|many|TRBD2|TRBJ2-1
CASSSLGLVLRDEQFF
TGTGCCAGCAGTTCCCTAGGACTAGTTCTCCGGGATGAGCAGTTCTTC
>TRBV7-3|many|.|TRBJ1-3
CASSLTGLGGNTIYF
TGTGCCAGCAGCTTAACGGGACTTGGTGGAAACACCATATATTTT
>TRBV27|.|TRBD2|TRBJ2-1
CASGPSGRYNEQFF
TGTGCCAGCGGTCCTAGCGGGCGATACAATGAGCAGTTCTTC
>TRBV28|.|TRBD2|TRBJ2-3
CASSPGLAGTTDTQYF
TGTGCCAGCAGTCCCGGACTAGCGGGGACCACAGATACGCAGTATTTT
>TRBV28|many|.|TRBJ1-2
CATCPFRDPGNYGYTF
TGTGCCACATGTCCTTTCCGGGACCCCGGTAATTATGGCTACACCTTC
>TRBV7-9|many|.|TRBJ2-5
CASSSPEDGEETQYF
TGTGCCAGCAGCTCCCCAGAGGACGGGGAAGAGACCCAGTACTTC
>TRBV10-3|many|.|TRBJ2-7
CAISADREQYF
TGTGCCATCAGTGCTGATCGCGAGCAGTACTTC
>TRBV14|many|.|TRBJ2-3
CASSPRRQATDTQYF
TGTGCCAGCAGCCCACGGCGGCAGGCAACAGATACGCAGTATTTT
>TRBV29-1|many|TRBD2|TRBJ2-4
CSVTTSGRDIQYF
TGCAGCGTGACCACTAGCGGGAGAGACATTCAGTACTTC